This T cell receptor (beta chain) was sequenced for a study of shared clonotypes between healthy human individuals. Naive CD8 isolation took CD45RO-negative cells positively selected for CCR7 and excluded terminally differentiated effector memory CD45RA+ cells. Participating donors were healthy, HIV-negative adults free of recent acute infections or vaccinations. On this clone itself: As yet, its antigen is unknown.

The V end was cut by 4 bases, the J end by 0 bases, with 16 bases between. This CDR3 has 16 residues. Original analysis: Junction-only immunoSEQ data arrived without quality scores, meaning filtering differed. The data were produced by immunoSEQ multiplex PCR, yet TCRdb's version contains in-frame clones alone and is incomplete. The D gene and trimming were derived from the DNA, and the V and J assignments and clone size from that table. The table shows about 2 million clones, with about 95% occurring only once. General study results and limits: Relative to clonotypes present in all four donors, those not shared had lower generation probabilities.

The gene calls are TRBV23-1 and TRBJ2-7; D is possibly TRBD1 (5 bases). TRBV23-1 is an ORF for which the function is uncertain. Specimen: naive CD8+ T cells sorted from blood. The clonotype originates from a man between 18 and 35 years old in good health. CDR3 sequence (DNA): TGCGCCAGCAGTCGCGGATCCAACAGGAGCTCCTACGAGCAGTACTTC. This gives the protein CASSRGSNRSSYEQYF.